This is a list of T cell receptor beta chains from one sample in a study of blood T cell repertoires in COVID-19. Assay used: immunoSEQ multiplex PCR; TCRdb lists only in-frame clones, some missing. The table includes about 240,000 clones, approximately 85% detected once. What was sequenced was peripheral blood. The receptors were sampled from an older woman with active or convalescent COVID-19. CDR3s include the opening cysteine and the closing phenylalanine or tryptophan. D genes are given only for firm matches. Clone size is not always given. Where it is, it says once, few, many or a class for expanded clones.

V: TRBV11-1; D: TRBD1; J: TRBJ1-1; length: 15; size: few; CDR3: CASSTRTGWKTEAFF; DNA: TGTGCCAGCAGCACCCGGACAGGGTGGAAAACTGAAGCTTTCTTT
V: TRBV19; D: NA; J: TRBJ1-3; length: 13; size: NA; CDR3: CASAQVPGNTIYF; DNA: TGTGCCAGTGCACAGGTTCCTGGAAACACCATATATTTT
V: TRBV9; D: NA; J: TRBJ1-1; length: 15; size: NA; CDR3: CASTPGGSGNTEAFF; DNA: TGTGCCAGCACCCCGGGGGGAAGTGGGAACACTGAAGCTTTCTTT
V: TRBV11-3; D: TRBD1; J: TRBJ2-5; length: 15; size: NA; CDR3: CASSGDRGPQETQYF; DNA: TGTGCCAGCAGCGGCGACAGGGGACCTCAAGAGACCCAGTACTTC
V: TRBV10-3; D: NA; J: TRBJ1-3; length: 15; size: few; CDR3: CAISDRTTSGNTIYF; DNA: TGTGCCATCAGTGACAGGACAACCTCTGGAAACACCATATATTTT
V: TRBV3-1/TRBV3-2; D: NA; J: TRBJ2-7; length: 14; size: NA; CDR3: CASSQDAGPYEQYF; DNA: TGTGCCAGCAGCCAAGACGCGGGTCCCTACGAGCAGTACTTC
V: TRBV5-1; D: TRBD1; J: TRBJ2-7; length: 16; size: NA; CDR3: CASSPSVRQGANEQYF; DNA: TGCGCCAGCAGCCCCTCGGTGAGACAGGGCGCGAACGAGCAGTACTTC
V: TRBV27; D: NA; J: TRBJ1-1; length: 12; size: NA; CDR3: CASRRVNTEAFF; DNA: TGTGCCAGCAGACGAGTGAACACTGAAGCTTTCTTT
V: TRBV28; D: TRBD1; J: TRBJ1-1; length: 12; size: NA; CDR3: CASRRQGGEAFF; DNA: TGTGCCAGCAGGCGACAGGGTGGTGAAGCTTTCTTT
V: TRBV19; D: TRBD1; J: TRBJ1-2; length: 14; size: NA; CDR3: CASRWATGTGGYTF; DNA: TGTGCCAGTAGATGGGCTACCGGGACAGGCGGCTACACCTTC
V: TRBV11-2; D: TRBD2; J: TRBJ2-1; length: 16; size: NA; CDR3: CASSLALAGSFNEQFF; DNA: TGTGCCAGCAGCTTAGCACTAGCGGGGTCCTTCAATGAGCAGTTCTTC
V: TRBV14; D: NA; J: TRBJ2-1; length: 13; size: NA; CDR3: CASSQARDGEQFF; DNA: TGTGCCAGCAGCCAAGCCAGGGATGGTGAGCAGTTCTTC
V: TRBV11-2; D: NA; J: TRBJ1-2; length: 12; size: once; CDR3: CASSSPGYGYTF; DNA: TGTGCCAGCAGCTCCCCAGGCTATGGCTACACCTTC
V: TRBV30; D: TRBD1; J: TRBJ2-7; length: 19; size: NA; CDR3: CAWSPMTALWDRNSYEQYF; DNA: TGTGCCTGGAGTCCTATGACGGCCTTATGGGACAGAAATTCCTACGAGCAGTACTTC
V: TRBV5-1; D: TRBD2; J: TRBJ2-7; length: 14; size: NA; CDR3: CASSPWGGSDEQYF; DNA: TGCGCCAGCAGCCCGTGGGGGGGGAGCGACGAGCAGTACTTC
V: TRBV2; D: TRBD1; J: TRBJ2-1; length: 13; size: NA; CDR3: CASHGTAYNEQFF; DNA: TGTGCCAGCCATGGGACAGCTTACAATGAGCAGTTCTTC
V: TRBV5-1; D: NA; J: TRBJ2-6; length: 15; size: NA; CDR3: CASSLPRSGANVLTF; DNA: TGCGCCAGCAGCTTGCCCCGCTCTGGGGCCAACGTCCTGACTTTC
V: TRBV5-1; D: NA; J: TRBJ1-2; length: 14; size: NA; CDR3: CASSLGAGLYGYTF; DNA: TGCGCCAGCAGCTTGGGGGCAGGTCTCTATGGCTACACCTTC
V: TRBV6-2/TRBV6-3; D: NA; J: TRBJ2-1; length: 15; size: NA; CDR3: CASSLPFAGYNEQFF; DNA: TGTGCCAGCAGTCTACCTTTTGCGGGGTACAATGAGCAGTTCTTC